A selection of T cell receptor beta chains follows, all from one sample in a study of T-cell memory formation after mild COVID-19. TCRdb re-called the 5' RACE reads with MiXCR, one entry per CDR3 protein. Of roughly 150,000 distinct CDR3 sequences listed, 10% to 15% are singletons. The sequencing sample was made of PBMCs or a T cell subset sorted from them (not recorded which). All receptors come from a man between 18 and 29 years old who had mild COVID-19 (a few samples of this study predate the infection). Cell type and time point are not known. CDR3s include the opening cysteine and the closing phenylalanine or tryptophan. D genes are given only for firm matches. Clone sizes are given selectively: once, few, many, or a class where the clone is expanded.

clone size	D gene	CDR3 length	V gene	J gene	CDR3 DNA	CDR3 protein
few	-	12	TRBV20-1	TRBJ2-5	TGCAGTGCTATGTGGGCCCAAGAGACCCAGTACTTC	CSAMWAQETQYF
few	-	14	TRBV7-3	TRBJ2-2	TGTGCCAGCAGCTTATGGACAGCTACCGGGGAGCTGTTTTTT	CASSLWTATGELFF
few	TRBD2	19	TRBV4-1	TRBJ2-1	TGCGCCAGCAGCCAAGATAAGGCTAGCGGGCGGGGGAGAGACAATGAGCAGTTCTTC	CASSQDKASGRGRDNEQFF
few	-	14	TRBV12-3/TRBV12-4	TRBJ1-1	TGTGCCAGCACCCTCACGTCGGGGGGCACTGAAGCTTTCTTT	CASTLTSGGTEAFF
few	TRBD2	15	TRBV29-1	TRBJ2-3	TGCAGCGTTTTGGGCGCGGGGGTTAGCACAGATACGCAGTATTTT	CSVLGAGVSTDTQYF
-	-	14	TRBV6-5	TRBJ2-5	TGTGCCAGCAGCAGTTGGGGGCACCAAGAGACCCAGTACTTC	CASSSWGHQETQYF
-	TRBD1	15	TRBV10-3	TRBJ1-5	TGTGCCATCAGTCCGGGACAGGGGGATAATCAGCCCCAGCATTTT	CAISPGQGDNQPQHF
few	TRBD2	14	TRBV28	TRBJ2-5	TGTGCCAGCAGTTCGGAGCGGGGCCGGGAGACCCAGTACTTC	CASSSERGRETQYF
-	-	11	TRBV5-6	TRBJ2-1	TGTGCCAGCAGCGAACACAGTGAGCAGTTCTTC	CASSEHSEQFF
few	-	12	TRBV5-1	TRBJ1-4	TGCGCCAGCCGGCCAAATAATGAAAAACTGTTTTTT	CASRPNNEKLFF
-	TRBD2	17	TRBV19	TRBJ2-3	TGTGCCAGTAGTATTGCTAGCGGGACTCAGGGCACAGATACGCAGTATTTT	CASSIASGTQGTDTQYF
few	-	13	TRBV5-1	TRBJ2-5	TGCGCCAGCAGCTTGTTTCAGAGGGAGACCCAGTACTTC	CASSLFQRETQYF
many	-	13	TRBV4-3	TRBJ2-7	TGCGCCAGCAGCCTGGAAGGGGTGCAGGAGCAGTACTTC	CASSLEGVQEQYF
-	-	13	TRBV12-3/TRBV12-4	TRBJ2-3	TGTGCCAGCAGGTACGGGGGCACAGATACGCTGTATTTT	CASRYGGTDTLYF
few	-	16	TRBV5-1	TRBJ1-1	TGCGCCAGCAGCTTGGCCTTCGGATTTTTAGGGGAGGAAGCTTTCTTT	CASSLAFGFLGEEAFF
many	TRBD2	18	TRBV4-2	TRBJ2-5	TGTGCCAGCAGCCAAGAAGAGACTAGCGGGGGTCTCCGGGAGACCCAGTACTTC	CASSQEETSGGLRETQYF
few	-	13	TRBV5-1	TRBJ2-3	TGCGCCAGCAGCTCGCGGGGCGACGATACGCAGTATTTT	CASSSRGDDTQYF